These T cell receptor beta chains were read from a single sample in a study of blood T cell repertoires in COVID-19. The data were produced by immunoSEQ multiplex PCR, yet TCRdb's version contains in-frame clones alone and is incomplete. This table has about 240,000 clones, approximately 91% appearing once. Sequencing input: peripheral blood. The receptors come from a young man with COVID-19, enrolled during active disease. CDR3s include the opening cysteine and the closing phenylalanine or tryptophan. D genes are given only for firm matches. Size is omitted from some rows. Given values are once, few, many or a class for expanded clones.

D: NA; V: TRBV7-2; size: NA; J: TRBJ1-3; CDR3: CASSQTAGVGNTIYF; DNA: TGTGCCAGCAGCCAGACGGCAGGGGTGGGAAACACCATATATTTT
D: TRBD1; V: TRBV5-1; size: NA; J: TRBJ2-5; CDR3: CASSQGEATQYF; DNA: TGCGCCAGCTCACAGGGGGAGGCGACCCAGTACTTC
D: NA; V: TRBV27; size: NA; J: TRBJ2-1; CDR3: CASSPQGHEQFF; DNA: TGTGCCAGCAGCCCACAGGGCCATGAGCAGTTCTTC
D: TRBD2; V: TRBV6-5; size: NA; J: TRBJ2-7; CDR3: CASRSSGVAYEQYF; DNA: TGTGCCAGCAGATCTAGCGGGGTAGCCTACGAGCAGTACTTC
D: NA; V: TRBV6-1; size: NA; J: TRBJ2-3; CDR3: CASSELTAFTDTQYF; DNA: TGTGCCAGCAGTGAATTAACAGCCTTCACAGATACGCAGTATTTT
D: TRBD2; V: TRBV5-1; size: NA; J: TRBJ2-7; CDR3: CASSLGPLRLASYEQYF; DNA: TGCGCCAGCAGCTTGGGCCCCCTCCGACTAGCCTCCTACGAGCAGTACTTC
D: NA; V: TRBV7-3; size: NA; J: TRBJ1-3; CDR3: CASSPGNSGNTIYF; DNA: TGTGCCAGCAGCCCAGGGAATTCTGGAAACACCATATATTTT
D: TRBD1; V: TRBV5-5; size: NA; J: TRBJ2-2; CDR3: CASSSQGATTGELFF; DNA: TGTGCCAGCAGCTCACAGGGGGCGACCACCGGGGAGCTGTTTTTT
D: NA; V: TRBV20-1; size: NA; J: TRBJ2-3; CDR3: CSASGLDTQYF; DNA: TGCAGTGCTAGTGGGCTAGATACGCAGTATTTT
D: NA; V: TRBV27; size: NA; J: TRBJ1-6; CDR3: CASSLLTPYRRRRNSPLHF; DNA: TGTGCCAGCAGTTTATTGACCCCGTACAGAAGGCGAAGGAATTCACCCCTCCACTTT
D: NA; V: TRBV27; size: few; J: TRBJ1-1; CDR3: CASSARGTPHTEAFF; DNA: TGTGCCAGCAGTGCCAGGGGAACCCCTCACACTGAAGCTTTCTTT
D: TRBD2; V: TRBV10-1; size: once; J: TRBJ2-3; CDR3: CASSTGLAGDTSTDTQYF; DNA: TGCGCCAGCAGTACCGGACTAGCGGGGGACACTAGCACAGATACGCAGTATTTT
D: TRBD1; V: TRBV11-3; size: NA; J: TRBJ2-1; CDR3: CASSLDRDRVNNEQFF; DNA: TGTGCCAGCAGCTTAGACCGGGACAGGGTCAACAATGAGCAGTTCTTC
D: NA; V: TRBV3-1/TRBV3-2; size: NA; J: TRBJ1-2; CDR3: CASSPQGNYGYTF; DNA: TGTGCCAGCAGTCCACAGGGCAACTATGGCTACACCTTC
D: TRBD1; V: TRBV4-1; size: NA; J: TRBJ2-5; CDR3: CASSLTGTGPETQYF; DNA: TGCGCCAGCAGCCTCACCGGGACAGGGCCAGAGACCCAGTACTTC
D: NA; V: TRBV5-1; size: NA; J: TRBJ1-4; CDR3: CASSLSGGVVGNEKLFF; DNA: TGCGCCAGCAGCTTGAGCGGGGGCGTAGTAGGAAATGAAAAACTGTTTTTT
D: TRBD2; V: TRBV15; size: NA; J: TRBJ2-3; CDR3: CATSRGLAGWEDTQYF; DNA: TGTGCCACCAGCAGAGGTCTAGCGGGGTGGGAAGATACGCAGTATTTT
D: NA; V: TRBV11-1; size: few; J: TRBJ1-1; CDR3: CASSFSRANTEAFF; DNA: TGTGCCAGCAGCTTTTCCAGGGCGAACACTGAAGCTTTCTTT
D: TRBD2; V: TRBV5-5; size: once; J: TRBJ2-3; CDR3: CASSQTSVSTDTQYF; DNA: TGTGCCAGCAGTCAGACTAGCGTTAGCACAGATACGCAGTATTTT
D: TRBD2; V: TRBV7-9; size: NA; J: TRBJ2-7; CDR3: CASNRGDGSYEQYF; DNA: TGTGCCAGCAACCGGGGGGACGGCTCCTACGAGCAGTACTTC
D: NA; V: TRBV12-5; size: NA; J: TRBJ2-2; CDR3: CASGLTKDKHGELFF; DNA: TGTGCTAGTGGTTTGACCAAGGACAAGCACGGGGAGCTGTTTTTT
D: NA; V: TRBV7-9; size: few; J: TRBJ1-2; CDR3: CASSFTTGNYGYTF; DNA: TGTGCCAGCAGCTTTACTACGGGGAACTATGGCTACACCTTC
D: TRBD1; V: TRBV3-1/TRBV3-2; size: NA; J: TRBJ1-2; CDR3: CASSRGTAYGYTF; DNA: TGTGCCAGCAGCCGGGGGACAGCCTATGGCTACACCTTC
D: NA; V: TRBV11-2; size: NA; J: TRBJ1-2; CDR3: CASSVGDFYGYTF; DNA: TGTGCCAGCAGCGTCGGGGACTTCTATGGCTACACCTTC
D: TRBD2; V: TRBV9; size: NA; J: TRBJ2-2; CDR3: CASSVDTAGGLTGELFF; DNA: TGTGCCAGCAGCGTAGATACGGCGGGGGGCCTCACCGGGGAGCTGTTTTTT
D: TRBD1; V: TRBV5-4; size: NA; J: TRBJ1-2; CDR3: CASSFGRGRKDGYTF; DNA: TGTGCCAGCAGCTTTGGCAGGGGGCGTAAGGATGGCTACACCTTC
D: NA; V: TRBV7-3; size: once; J: TRBJ2-5; CDR3: CASSLRPQETQYF; DNA: TGTGCCAGCAGCTTAAGGCCCCAAGAGACCCAGTACTTC
D: TRBD2; V: TRBV7-3; size: NA; J: TRBJ2-3; CDR3: CASSLSWEGLTDTQYF; DNA: TGTGCCAGCAGCTTATCCTGGGAGGGGCTAACGGATACGCAGTATTTT
D: TRBD1; V: TRBV2; size: NA; J: TRBJ1-6; CDR3: CAIRGQGDYNSPLHF; DNA: TGTGCCATCAGGGGACAGGGAGACTATAATTCACCCCTCCACTTT
D: TRBD1; V: TRBV5-4; size: NA; J: TRBJ1-2; CDR3: CASSRDRTLSNYGYTF; DNA: TGTGCCAGCAGCCGGGACAGGACACTTTCTAACTATGGCTACACCTTC
D: NA; V: TRBV2; size: NA; J: TRBJ2-1; CDR3: CASTDDRYEQFF; DNA: TGTGCCAGCACCGATGATAGATACGAGCAGTTCTTC
D: NA; V: TRBV11-2; size: NA; J: TRBJ2-5; CDR3: CASSSLETQYF; DNA: TGTGCCAGCAGCTCCCTAGAGACCCAGTACTTC
D: TRBD1; V: TRBV18; size: NA; J: TRBJ1-5; CDR3: CASSLDGQGRQPQHF; DNA: TGTGCCAGCTCATTAGATGGACAGGGAAGACAGCCCCAGCATTTT
D: TRBD1; V: TRBV25-1; size: NA; J: TRBJ2-7; CDR3: CASSRQGYEQYF; DNA: TGTGCCAGCAGCAGACAGGGCTACGAGCAGTACTTC
D: NA; V: TRBV21-1; size: NA; J: TRBJ1-2; CDR3: CASSKRGFYGYTF; DNA: TGTGCCAGCAGCAAACGAGGGTTCTATGGCTACACCTTC
D: TRBD1; V: TRBV3-1/TRBV3-2; size: NA; J: TRBJ2-7; CDR3: CASTETGGAYEQYF; DNA: TGTGCCAGCACCGAGACAGGGGGAGCCTACGAGCAGTACTTC
D: NA; V: TRBV11-1; size: NA; J: TRBJ1-6; CDR3: CASSPETSHNSPLHF; DNA: TGTGCCAGCAGCCCCGAGACAAGCCATAATTCACCCCTCCACTTT
D: TRBD2; V: TRBV6-5; size: NA; J: TRBJ2-1; CDR3: CASAKAGFHEQFF; DNA: TGTGCCAGCGCCAAAGCGGGGTTCCATGAGCAGTTCTTC
D: TRBD1; V: TRBV24-1; size: NA; J: TRBJ1-5; CDR3: CATSELQGAVQPQHF; DNA: TGTGCCACCAGTGAGCTACAGGGGGCAGTTCAGCCCCAGCATTTT
D: TRBD1; V: TRBV15; size: NA; J: TRBJ2-2; CDR3: CATSHFWDRGGTGELFF; DNA: TGTGCCACCAGCCACTTTTGGGACAGGGGAGGCACCGGGGAGCTGTTTTTT
D: TRBD1; V: TRBV5-1; size: NA; J: TRBJ1-1; CDR3: CASSTWDRGSLEAFF; DNA: TGCGCCAGCAGCACCTGGGACAGGGGGAGCCTTGAAGCTTTCTTT
D: NA; V: TRBV9; size: NA; J: TRBJ2-2; CDR3: CASSPRELANTGELFF; DNA: TGTGCCAGCAGCCCCCGTGAGCTCGCGAACACCGGGGAGCTGTTTTTT
D: TRBD1; V: TRBV2; size: NA; J: TRBJ1-1; CDR3: CASSGGQVAPFEAFF; DNA: TGTGCCAGCAGTGGGGGACAGGTTGCCCCCTTTGAAGCTTTCTTT
D: TRBD2; V: TRBV20-1; size: NA; J: TRBJ2-3; CDR3: CSASRLQRGVTDTQYF; DNA: TGCAGTGCTAGTCGCCTCCAGCGGGGGGTAACAGATACGCAGTATTTT
D: TRBD1; V: TRBV5-4; size: NA; J: TRBJ1-6; CDR3: CASQIIGQGYSPLHF; DNA: TGTGCCAGCCAGATAATAGGACAGGGTTATTCACCCCTCCACTTT
D: NA; V: TRBV5-4; size: NA; J: TRBJ2-6; CDR3: CASRQQESGANVLTF; DNA: TGTGCCAGCAGACAACAGGAATCTGGGGCCAACGTCCTGACTTTC
D: NA; V: TRBV4-1; size: NA; J: TRBJ2-7; CDR3: CASSQEGSRQGAYEQYF; DNA: TGCGCCAGCAGCCAAGAAGGCTCCCGGCAGGGCGCCTACGAGCAGTACTTC
D: NA; V: TRBV10-3; size: NA; J: TRBJ2-5; CDR3: CAISIDLGETQYF; DNA: TGTGCCATCAGTATAGATCTCGGAGAGACCCAGTACTTC
D: TRBD2; V: TRBV6-1; size: NA; J: TRBJ2-3; CDR3: CASSALTRTSGVSDTQYF; DNA: TGTGCCAGCAGTGCGCTGACTAGGACTAGCGGGGTGTCAGATACGCAGTATTTT
D: TRBD2; V: TRBV28; size: NA; J: TRBJ2-7; CDR3: CATGLAVYEQYF; DNA: TGTGCCACCGGACTAGCGGTTTACGAGCAGTACTTC
D: NA; V: TRBV4-2; size: NA; J: TRBJ2-7; CDR3: CASSQEWQAYEQYF; DNA: TGTGCCAGCAGCCAAGAGTGGCAGGCCTACGAGCAGTACTTC
D: TRBD2; V: TRBV18; size: NA; J: TRBJ2-2; CDR3: CASSPRSGGNTGELFF; DNA: TGTGCCAGCTCACCAAGGAGCGGGGGAAACACCGGGGAGCTGTTTTTT
D: NA; V: TRBV29-1; size: NA; J: TRBJ1-5; CDR3: CSVWTPGHRAYSNQPQHF; DNA: TGCAGCGTTTGGACGCCGGGACATAGGGCTTATAGCAATCAGCCCCAGCATTTT
D: TRBD2; V: TRBV7-3; size: NA; J: TRBJ2-1; CDR3: CASSTGTSGYNEQFF; DNA: TGTGCCAGCAGCACCGGGACTAGCGGGTACAATGAGCAGTTCTTC
D: TRBD2; V: TRBV2; size: NA; J: TRBJ2-1; CDR3: CASSERGLGTTAYNEQFF; DNA: TGTGCCAGCAGTGAAAGGGGTTTGGGGACTACCGCCTACAATGAGCAGTTCTTC